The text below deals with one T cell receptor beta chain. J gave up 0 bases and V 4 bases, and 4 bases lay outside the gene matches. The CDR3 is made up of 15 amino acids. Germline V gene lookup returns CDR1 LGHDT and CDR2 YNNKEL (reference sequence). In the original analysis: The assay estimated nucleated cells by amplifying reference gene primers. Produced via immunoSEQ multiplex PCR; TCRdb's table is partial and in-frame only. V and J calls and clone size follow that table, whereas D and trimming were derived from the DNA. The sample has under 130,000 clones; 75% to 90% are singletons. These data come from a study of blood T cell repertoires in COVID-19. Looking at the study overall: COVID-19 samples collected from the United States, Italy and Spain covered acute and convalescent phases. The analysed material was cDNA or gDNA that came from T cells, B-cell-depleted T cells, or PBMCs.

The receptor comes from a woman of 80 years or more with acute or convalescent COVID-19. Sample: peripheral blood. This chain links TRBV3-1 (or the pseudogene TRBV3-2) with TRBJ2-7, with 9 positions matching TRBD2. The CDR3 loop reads CASSLAGDLSYEQYF. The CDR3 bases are TGTGCCAGCAGCCTAGCGGGGGACCTCTCCTACGAGCAGTACTTC.